Following are 7 T cell receptor beta chains from one sample sequenced in a study of Ad26.COV2.S vaccination and SARS-CoV-2 variants. Treatment given: some 20 received Ad26.COV2.S at low or high dose, single or two shots; roughly 5 received placebo; per-sample allocation not given. Repertoires come from day 63 after the first vaccine or placebo injection. The method was immunoSEQ multiplex PCR; TCRdb's version includes in-frame clones alone and lacks a portion of them. The table lists about 680,000 clones, roughly 90% of them singletons. Sequencing was performed on peripheral blood, taken in a trial of Ad26.COV2.S vaccine versus placebo. The receptor source for this set is a person aged 18-60 years who received the Ad26.COV2.S COVID-19 vaccine or a placebo.

The J gene is TRBJ2-3, the V gene TRBV19, with a possible D match to TRBD1 (6 bases). The germline V and J ends were trimmed by 9 bases and 2 bases, with 15 bases remaining between them. The CDR3 consists of 14 residues. The germline gives CDR1 LNHDA, CDR2 SQIVND (reference sequence). The CDR3 DNA follows: TGTGCCAGCGGTACCCCAGGGGACACAGATACGCAGTATTTT. Protein: CASGTPGDTDTQYF.

V is TRBV30 and J is TRBJ2-2, with 11 bases lining up with TRBD2. The CDR3 length is 15 residues. Germline assignment: CDR1 GTSNPN and CDR2 SVGIG (reference sequence). V lost 0 bases to trimming and J lost 3 bases; unmatched junction nucleotides: 0. The CDR3 nucleotides are TGTGCCTGGAGTGTACTAGCGGGGGACACCGGGGAGCTGTTTTTT. This translates into CAWSVLAGDTGELFF.

The rearrangement joins TRBV11-2 to TRBJ1-1; 7 bases map to TRBD1. The V gene's germline CDR1 is SGHAT and CDR2 FQNNGV. CDR3 length: 15 amino acids. The junction had 9 bases not matched to a gene; V was cut back by 4 bases and J by 4 bases. As DNA, the CDR3 is TGTGCCAGCAGCTCACTAGACAGGGACATCACTGAAGCTTTCTTT. Protein sequence: CASSSLDRDITEAFF. Complete variable domain (other parts from reference TRBV11-2 and TRBJ1-1): EAGVAQSPRYKIIEKRQSVAFWCNPISGHATLYWYQQILGQGPKLLIQFQNNGVVDDSQLPKDRFSAERLKGVDSTLKIQPAKLEDSAVYLCASSSLDRDITEAFFGQGTRLTVV.

The chain recombines TRBV7-9 with TRBJ1-1, with D possibly matching TRBD1 (6 bases). The germline V gene encodes CDR1 SEHNR and CDR2 FQNEAQ (reference sequence). This CDR3 region has 12 residues. Trimming took off 7 bases at V and 4 bases at J, with 10 bases between the two ends. For the CDR3, the DNA is TGTGCCAGCAAGGGGGAAGGCACTGAAGCTTTCTTT. The encoded protein is CASKGEGTEAFF. The complete variable domain, with remaining parts taken from reference TRBV7-9 and TRBJ1-1, reads DTGVSQNPRHKITKRGQNVTFRCDPISEHNRLYWYRQTLGQGPEFLTYFQNEAQLEKSRLLSDRFSAERPKGSFSTLEIQRTEQGDSAMYLCASKGEGTEAFFGQGTRLTVV.

The gene calls are TRBV27 and TRBJ1-1; a weak D match, TRBD1 (6 bases). CDR1 is MNHEY and CDR2 is SMNVEV in the germline V gene (reference sequence). V shed 6 bases and J shed 1 base, with 9 bases lying between them. CDR3 size: 13 residues. In nucleotides, the CDR3 is TGTGCCAGCAGGGACAGACCGAACACTGAAGCTTTCTTT. Translation gives CASRDRPNTEAFF.

J is TRBJ2-2 and V is TRBV6-1; no clear D gene. CDR3 length equals 12 residues. Germline lookup yields CDR1 MNHNS and CDR2 SASEGT. The V and J ends lost 0 bases and 6 bases respectively, with 2 bases between them. The CDR3 nucleotides read TGTGCCAGCAGTGAAGCCCCCGGGGAGCTGTTTTTT. It codes for CASSEAPGELFF.

This clone was seen a single time. The rearrangement links TRBV5-3 to TRBJ1-6, with D tentatively TRBD1 (6 bases). TRBV5-3 is assigned to the ORF class and has an uncertain function. Trimming left V 8 bases short and J 8 bases short, with 26 bases between. The length of the CDR3 is 17 residues. The CDR3 DNA reads TGTGCCAGGGGAACACAGGGTCCTGTAGGGGGTCATTCACCCCTCCACTTT. It is translated as CARGTQGPVGGHSPLHF.